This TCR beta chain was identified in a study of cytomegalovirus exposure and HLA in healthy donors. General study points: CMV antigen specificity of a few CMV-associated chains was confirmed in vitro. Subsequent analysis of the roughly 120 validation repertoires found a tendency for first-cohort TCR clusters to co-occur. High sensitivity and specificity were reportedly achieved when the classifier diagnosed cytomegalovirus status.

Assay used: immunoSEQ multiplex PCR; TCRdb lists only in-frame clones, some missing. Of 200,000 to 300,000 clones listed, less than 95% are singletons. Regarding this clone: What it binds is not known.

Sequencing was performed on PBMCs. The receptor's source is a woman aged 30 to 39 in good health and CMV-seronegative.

In DNA form, the CDR3 reads TGTGCCAGCAGCTCTCGACACAACTCCTACGAGCAGTACTTC. Protein product: CASSSRHNSYEQYF. This chain connects TRBV7-9 to TRBJ2-7; D is unclear. The V end was cut by 4 bases, the J end by 0 bases, with 10 bases between. There are 14 residues in the CDR3. CDR1 and CDR2 from the germline V gene are SEHNR and FQNEAQ (reference sequence).